This entry concerns a single T cell receptor (beta chain). Antigen unknown. This sample is part of a study of cytomegalovirus exposure and HLA in healthy donors. General study results and limits: The tendency of first-cohort TCR clusters to co-occur in the roughly 120 validation repertoires was identified by a subsequent analysis.

Trimming took off 2 bases at V and 6 bases at J, with 7 bases between the two ends. The CDR3 has 13 amino acids. Germline loops: CDR1 KGHSH, CDR2 LQKENI. The table came from immunoSEQ multiplex PCR; TCRdb's copy has only in-frame clones and leaves some out. Among some 170,000 clones, roughly 89% were seen once, and the ten largest hold 9% to 12%. The chain employs TRBV18 and TRBJ2-2; D unresolved. The clonotype originates from a woman younger than 35 in good health and CMV-seropositive. Sample: PBMCs. Here the CDR3 DNA reads TGTGCCAGCTCACCAATATCCGCCGGGGAGCTGTTTTTT. Translating gives CASSPISAGELFF.